This paragraph covers one T cell receptor beta chain sequence. No antigen is known for it. The record has no base qualities; no much larger clone is one base away. Libraries came from the immunoSEQ multiplex PCR assay. TCRdb stores this immuneACCESS table with in-frame sequences only. Part of the clones is absent; in the studies checked, under half of the shortfall reflects unresolved V genes, and no reason is known for the rest. The sample table holds approximately 88,000 clones, of which about 96% were seen once. The ten biggest clones cover approximately 1% of the sample. These data are taken from a study of T cell changes during pregnancy in multiple sclerosis (dated by TCRdb to about 2019). With respect to the entire study: In women with multiple sclerosis, the researchers looked at how the T cell repertoire shifted as pregnancy progressed.

Via the germline V gene, CDR1 is MDHEN and CDR2 SYDVKM. The CDR3 sequence holds 14 residues, the cysteine and phenylalanine included. Only CDR3 DNA is held: 42 bases, read in frame from base 1. The junction carries 11 bases between V and J, which are trimmed by 7 bases and 1 base respectively. The starting material was peripheral blood, obtained in the second trimester of pregnancy. The TCR originated in a female donor with multiple sclerosis, enrolled in a pregnancy study. The sequence links TRBV28 to TRBJ2-1, with no reliable assignment of the D segment. The CDR3 corresponds to CASNPPGSYNEQFF. The bases are TGTGCCAGCAATCCCCCGGGTTCCTACAATGAGCAGTTCTTC. The CDR3 plus the reference TRBV28 and TRBJ2-1 genes for the other parts give the full variable domain: DVKVTQSSRYLVKRTGEKVFLECVQDMDHENMFWYRQDPGLGLRLIYFSYDVKMKEKGDIPEGYSVSREKKERFSLILESASTNQTSMYLCASNPPGSYNEQFFGPGTRLTVL.